Listed below are T cell receptor beta chains from one sample, sequenced in a study of cytomegalovirus exposure and HLA in healthy donors. Clones were read by immunoSEQ multiplex PCR, and TCRdb kept only the in-frame ones, dropping some. Altogether 150,000 to 200,000 clones are present, approximately 84% being singletons, with the ten largest covering roughly 6.4%. The specimen was PBMCs. The receptors here all came from a woman between 40 and 50 years old in good health and CMV-seropositive. The CDR3 runs from the conserved cysteine through the conserved F or W. The D gene is left open where the match is weak. Only some rows state a clone size, as once, few, many or a class for expanded clones.

clone size	V gene	D gene	J gene	CDR3 protein	CDR3 DNA
.	TRBV30	.	TRBJ1-4	CAGRPGASEKLFF	TGTGCCGGCAGACCAGGGGCAAGTGAAAAACTGTTTTTT
.	TRBV7-9	.	TRBJ2-5	CASSSLTSRETQYF	TGTGCCAGCAGCTCACTCACTAGCAGAGAGACCCAGTACTTC
.	TRBV2	.	TRBJ1-2	CASSGGFYGYTF	TGTGCCAGCAGTGGGGGCTTCTATGGCTACACCTTC
.	TRBV11-2	TRBD1	TRBJ1-2	CASSLVGWQGGDGYTF	TGTGCCAGCAGCTTAGTCGGGTGGCAGGGGGGCGATGGCTACACCTTC
few	TRBV4-1	.	TRBJ1-2	CASSQDAGSGAYGYTF	TGCGCCAGCAGCCAAGACGCTGGCTCGGGTGCCTATGGCTACACCTTC
.	TRBV5-1	.	TRBJ1-1	CASSLGTGTKNTEAFF	TGCGCCAGCAGCTTAGGGACCGGGACAAAGAACACTGAAGCTTTCTTT
.	TRBV6-1	.	TRBJ2-3	CASSLFGTDTQYF	TGTGCCAGCAGTTTGTTCGGGACAGATACGCAGTATTTT
.	TRBV5-1	TRBD1	TRBJ2-7	CASSLGGQVEQYF	TGCGCCAGCAGCTTAGGGGGACAGGTCGAGCAGTACTTC
once	TRBV5-4	.	TRBJ1-4	CASSLEQGDEKLFF	TGTGCCAGCAGCTTGGAACAGGGTGATGAAAAACTGTTTTTT
.	TRBV7-6	TRBD2	TRBJ2-3	CASSLGPSGGPDTQYF	TGTGCCAGCAGCTTAGGCCCTAGCGGGGGTCCAGATACGCAGTATTTT
.	TRBV14	.	TRBJ1-2	CASSQDVWPGQGYTF	TGTGCCAGCAGCCAAGATGTCTGGCCAGGCCAAGGCTACACCTTC
.	TRBV11-3	TRBD2	TRBJ2-2	CASSRTSGAGELFF	TGTGCCAGCAGCCGGACTAGCGGCGCCGGGGAGCTGTTTTTT
.	TRBV29-1	.	TRBJ2-3	CSVRGAGYTDTQYF	TGCAGCGTCCGAGGGGCGGGATACACAGATACGCAGTATTTT
.	TRBV5-4	TRBD1	TRBJ2-3	CASSFGQAPSTDTQYF	TGTGCCAGCAGCTTCGGACAGGCCCCTAGCACAGATACGCAGTATTTT
few	TRBV5-4	TRBD1	TRBJ2-1	CASSFAMGQGSYEQFF	TGTGCCAGCAGCTTTGCTATGGGACAGGGGTCCTATGAGCAGTTCTTC